This T cell receptor (beta chain) was sequenced for a study of monozygotic twins with cystic fibrosis (dated by TCRdb to the early 2020s). Describing the broader study: Barcoded libraries were prepared from roughly 3 micrograms of fragmented DNA with around 15 PCR cycles. TCR beta repertoires were compared within and between 16 monozygotic twin pairs with cystic fibrosis so that genetic influence on V and J gene usage could be assessed. Made up mostly of children and adolescents, the cohort included ten female and six male twin pairs ranging in age from roughly 2.0 to 40 years, with a median of roughly 9.1 years. Twins were ranked among approximately 1,100 cohort participants for weight-for-height and FEVPerc (FEV1 disease centile) on the day of blood sampling. Data for three of the twin pairs had already been reported earlier in a different context.

The twin pairs came from the European Cystic Fibrosis Twin and Sibling Study Cohort, which recruited patients from over 150 CF clinics across 14 European countries. Zygosity and CFTR genotype were verified in-house, and zygosity was tested by multiplex PCR of nine short tandem repeat loci. Peripheral blood was taken from each twin, and clinical parameters were recorded on the day of blood sampling. Genomic DNA was isolated from peripheral blood cells with phenol/chloroform and kept in TE buffer at 4 degrees C. On this clone: The clone's antigen remains unknown. No per-base quality is available; no much larger clone lies one base away.

General conclusions and limits of the study: Monozygotic CF twin pairs shared significantly more nucleotide-identical clonotypes within each pair than unrelated CF individuals shared with one another (P = 0.000026, Mann-Whitney). The cohort was small, and no association was found between shared CDR3 numbers and age, concordance or disease severity. V gene usage was most similar to the co-twin in 13 of 16 pairs, and J usage was most similar to the co-twin in 8 of 16 pairs, which suggests genetic constraints. Simpson clonality was generally low (median about 0.009), which suggests a naive-dominated repertoire, and clonality was higher in the most severely affected patients.

The germline V gene encodes CDR1 SQVTM and CDR2 ANQGSEA. The V end gives up 3 bases and the J end 0 bases, leaving 5 bases in the junction not matched to a gene. The CDR3 holds 15 amino acids from the cysteine to the phenylalanine. Here the CDR3 DNA is all that survives: 45 bases in frame from base 1. Following the manufacturer's instructions, TCR beta CDR3 regions were amplified by multiplex PCR with the immunoSEQ immune profiling system. An Illumina NextSeq system was used to carry out the sequencing. Turning to the authors' computational methods: Sequence data were processed on the immunoSEQ Analyzer platform, and clonality was calculated as the square root of Simpson's index of productive rearrangements. Similarity in V and J usage was measured by Jensen-Shannon distance, and OLGA was used to compute CDR3 generation probabilities. Shared CDR3 sequences were searched in the immuneACCESS database (August 2020) and in VDJdb (December 2020). The clones in this table, taken by TCRdb from immuneACCESS, are in-frame only. Not every clone is retained; where verified, under half of the shortfall comes from an unresolved V gene, and the cause of the rest is unknown. V, J and clone size derive from that table, while D and trimming were established from the DNA sequence. Here the sample has around 27,000 clones; roughly 97% occur a single time. The ten biggest clones cover about 2.9% of the sample.

The sequencing sample was made of blood. This sequence originates from a girl aged 2-10 years with cystic fibrosis. The chain was built from TRBV29-1 and TRBJ1-3; 7 of the junction bases match TRBD1. The CDR3: CSVEYRDSSGNTIYF. The bases are TGCAGCGTTGAGTACCGGGACAGCTCTGGAAACACCATATATTTT.